These 13 T cell receptor beta chains originate from one sample sequenced in a study of T cell clusters in autoimmune cytopenias. Each sample's input was 200 to 300 ng genomic DNA, 30,000 to 45,000 genome equivalents. TRB rearrangements were amplified by touch-down multiplex PCR with mixed TRB-A/B primers. No DNA is given; TCRdb re-called the multiplex PCR reads and lists each CDR3 protein once. The ten top clones account for approximately 5.4%, within a sample of approximately 8,100 distinct CDR3 sequences. The sample comprised peripheral blood. These receptors all stem from a human donor with an autoimmune cytopenia or autoimmune hepatitis (not recorded which).

The gene calls are TRBV18 and TRBJ1-2. The germline CDR1 and CDR2 sequences are KGHSH and LQKENI. This CDR3 has 19 residues. This CDR3 is CASSPSPKAATGNDYGYTF.

The chain employs TRBV5-1 and TRBJ1-4; TCRdb's D call, TRBD1, is unchecked because there is no DNA. This CDR3 contains 15 residues. The germline gives CDR1 SGHRS, CDR2 YFSETQ. The chain's CDR3 is CASSGRQGNGEKLFF.

This clonotype is identified as medium-sized from frequency. The chain combines TRBV12-3 or TRBV12-4 with TRBJ2-3; TCRdb names TRBD2, which stays unverified in the absence of DNA. The CDR3 contains 16 residues. The CDR3 protein is CASSPRGGGFTDTQYF.

The rearrangement uses TRBV5-1 and TRBJ1-3. Germline assignment: CDR1 SGHRS and CDR2 YFSETQ. There are 12 residues in the CDR3. CDR3: CASRENGNTIYF.

This clonotype ranks as medium-sized (0.01 to 0.1%) in terms of frequency. J is TRBJ2-7 and V is TRBV27; TCRdb returns TRBD1, unconfirmable since there is no DNA. Germline CDR1 reads MNHEY; CDR2 reads SMNVEV (reference sequence). This CDR3 comprises 14 residues. The CDR3: CASSLGPPPVEQYF.

Measured by frequency, this clonotype is medium-sized. The CDR3 sequence: CASSSANTGELFF. The chain links TRBV5-6 to TRBJ2-2. CDR3 length: 13 residues. Germline CDR1 is SGHDT and CDR2 is YYEEEE. The full variable domain, with the rest looked up from reference TRBV5-6 and TRBJ2-2, is DAGVTQSPTHLIKTRGQQVTLRCSPKSGHDTVSWYQQALGQGPQFIFQYYEEEERQRGNFPDRFSGHQFPNYSSELNVNALLLGDSALYLCASSSANTGELFFGEGSRLTVL.

This clonotype is deemed medium-sized by its frequency. The rearrangement joins TRBV12-3 or TRBV12-4 to TRBJ1-2. The CDR3 sequence is 12 residues long. CDR3: CASSYGPNGYTF.

This chain joins TRBV20-1 and TRBJ2-2; as DNA is missing, the TRBD1 call by TCRdb cannot be tested. From germline, CDR1 is DFQATT and CDR2 SNEGSKA (reference sequence). CDR3 size: 16 residues. The CDR3 sequence: CSARDTNRGGDGELFF.

This clonotype is medium-sized by frequency. The chain carries TRBV6-5 and TRBJ1-2. Germline CDR1 reads MNHEY; CDR2 reads SVGAGI. The CDR3 length is 11 residues. The CDR3 reads CASSPQDGYTF.

Its frequency marks this clonotype as medium-sized. This chain joins TRBV27 and TRBJ1-2; TCRdb's D gene call, TRBD1, goes unchecked for lack of DNA. The CDR3 length is 15 residues. Per the germline V gene, CDR1 is MNHEY and CDR2 is SMNVEV (reference sequence). The CDR3 loop is CASSLQGRVGYGYTF.

This chain uses TRBV7-9 with TRBJ1-6; TCRdb names TRBD1, which stays unverified in the absence of DNA. This CDR3 has 15 residues. Germline CDR1 reads SEHNR; CDR2 reads FQNEAQ (reference sequence). CDR3 protein: CASSLVGATNSPLHF.

V gene TRBV18 combines with J gene TRBJ2-1; as DNA is missing, the TRBD2 call by TCRdb cannot be tested. Germline V gives CDR1 KGHSH, CDR2 LQKENI. The CDR3 totals 16 residues. The CDR3 here is CASSPRTSGKGDEQFF.

The chain uses TRBV6-5 and TRBJ2-1; absent DNA, TCRdb's TRBD2 call cannot be checked. Germline-derived CDR1 and CDR2 are MNHEY and SVGAGI. The CDR3 totals 14 residues. The CDR3 protein is CASSRPSGNNEQFF.